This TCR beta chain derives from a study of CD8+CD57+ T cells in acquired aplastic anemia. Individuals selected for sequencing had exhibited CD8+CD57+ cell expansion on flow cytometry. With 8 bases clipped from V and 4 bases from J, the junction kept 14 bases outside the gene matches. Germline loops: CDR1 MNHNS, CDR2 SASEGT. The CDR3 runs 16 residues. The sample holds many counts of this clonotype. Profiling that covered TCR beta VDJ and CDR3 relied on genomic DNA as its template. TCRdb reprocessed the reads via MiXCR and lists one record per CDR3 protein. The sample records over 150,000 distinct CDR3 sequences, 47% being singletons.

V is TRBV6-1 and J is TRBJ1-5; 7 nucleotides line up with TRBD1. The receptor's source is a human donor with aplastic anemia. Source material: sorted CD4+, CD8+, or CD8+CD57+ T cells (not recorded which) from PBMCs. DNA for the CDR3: TGTGCCAGCGGAGGGGACCATGGGACAGCGAATCAGCCCCAGCATTTT. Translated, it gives CASGGDHGTANQPQHF.